This T cell receptor (beta chain) comes out of a study of monozygotic twins with inflammatory bowel disease. Details on this clonotype: Its antigen is still unknown.

Study observations and caveats: IBD patients had lower TCRbeta diversity (inverse Simpson) than healthy co-twins.

Per TCR library, approximately 3,800 ng of total RNA was used. Eight distinct reactions (per sample) were used to make the cDNA. A template switching step added UMIs, each with a 6-nucleotide sample barcode. From its re-call of the 5' RACE reads, TCRdb lists each CDR3 protein once, without DNA. The sample features 350,000 to 550,000 distinct CDR3 sequences, with approximately 2.4% in its top ten. The TCR comes from a human donor with ulcerative colitis or Crohn's disease, or a healthy co-twin of an affected twin (not recorded which). Input material: blood.

This chain's CDR3 is CASSRGQDPYRAFF. The chain uses TRBV7-2 and TRBJ1-1; TCRdb lists TRBD1, though no DNA is available to test this call. The CDR3 contains 14 residues. The germline V gene encodes CDR1 SGHTA and CDR2 FQGNSA.